The present entry profiles one T cell receptor beta chain with its context. The sample comes from a study of technical replicates of blood from a few donors. The CDR3 is 14 amino acids. V gave up 5 bases and J gave up 3 bases, with 13 bases separating them. The germline V gene has CDR1 SGHNT and CDR2 YENEEA. Assay used: immunoSEQ multiplex PCR; TCRdb lists only in-frame clones, some missing. The repertoire holds 95,000 to 100,000 clones, with roughly 95% as singletons. J is TRBJ2-5 and V is TRBV11-3, with D possibly being TRBD2 (6 bases). This clonotype was sampled from a human donor in good health. Sequencing used T cells isolated from PBMCs. The CDR3 here is CASSITGREETQYF. CDR3 DNA: TGTGCCAGCAGCATTACCGGGAGAGAAGAGACCCAGTACTTC.